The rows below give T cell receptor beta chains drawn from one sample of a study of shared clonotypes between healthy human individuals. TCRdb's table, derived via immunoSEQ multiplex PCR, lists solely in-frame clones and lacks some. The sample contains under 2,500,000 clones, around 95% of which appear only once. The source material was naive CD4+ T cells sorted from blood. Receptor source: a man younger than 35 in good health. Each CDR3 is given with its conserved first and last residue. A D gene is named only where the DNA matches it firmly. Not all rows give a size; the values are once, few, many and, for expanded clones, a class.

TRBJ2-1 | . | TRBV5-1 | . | TGCGCCAGCAGCCCGTTTGAGCGCCATGAGCAGTTCTTC | CASSPFERHEQFF
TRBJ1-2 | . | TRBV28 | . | TGTGCCAGCAGTTTCCACGAGGGCTACACCTTC | CASSFHEGYTF
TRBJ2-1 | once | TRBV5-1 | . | TGCGCCAGCAGCGAACCGGGATACTACAATGAGCAGTTCTTC | CASSEPGYYNEQFF
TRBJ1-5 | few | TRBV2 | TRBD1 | TGTGCCAGCAGCGTCCGGGACAGGGGCACGGGACAGCCCCAGCATTTT | CASSVRDRGTGQPQHF
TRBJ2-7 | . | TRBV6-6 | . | TGTGCCAGCAGACAGGGACTCTACGAGCAGTACTTC | CASRQGLYEQYF
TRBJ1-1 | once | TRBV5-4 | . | TGTGCCAGTACCATGGGTTTCGACAGGAGAAACACTGAAGCTTTCTTT | CASTMGFDRRNTEAFF
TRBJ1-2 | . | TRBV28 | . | TGTGCCAGCAGTCCCCTGGGGGCAGGATTGGAAGGCTACACCTTC | CASSPLGAGLEGYTF
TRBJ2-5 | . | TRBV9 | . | TGTGCCAGCAGCGCAGGTGGGACCGCGGAGACCCAGTACTTC | CASSAGGTAETQYF
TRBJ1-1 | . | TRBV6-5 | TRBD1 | TGTGCCAGCAGTTCCGCCGGGACAGGGGCTTTCTTT | CASSSAGTGAFF
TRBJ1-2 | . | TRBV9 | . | TGTGCCAGCACCCTCGGGGGGAAGTATGGCTACACCTTC | CASTLGGKYGYTF
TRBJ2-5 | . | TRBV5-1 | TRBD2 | TGCGCCAGCAGCTTGGTAGGACTAGCGGGAGCTTGGGAGACCCAGTACTTC | CASSLVGLAGAWETQYF
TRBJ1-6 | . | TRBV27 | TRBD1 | TGTGCCAGCAGTTCAGACAGGGCGTCCTATAATTCACCCCTCCACTTT | CASSSDRASYNSPLHF
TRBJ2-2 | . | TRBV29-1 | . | TGCAGCGTTGCCCAGGGGAACACCGGGGAGCTGTTTTTT | CSVAQGNTGELFF
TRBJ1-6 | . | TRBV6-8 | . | TGTGCCAGCGGTGACTTCGGGACGAATAATTCACCCCTCCACTTT | CASGDFGTNNSPLHF
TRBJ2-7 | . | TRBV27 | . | TGTGCCAGCAGTAGGGACGGAGTTGCCTACGAGCAGTACTTC | CASSRDGVAYEQYF
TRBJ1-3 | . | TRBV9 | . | TGTGCCAGCAGCGTAGATCTCCACTCTGGAAACACCATATATTTT | CASSVDLHSGNTIYF
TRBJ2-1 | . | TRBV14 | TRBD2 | TGTGCCAGCAGTTACTATAGCGGGAGTTGGAATGAGCAGTTCTTC | CASSYYSGSWNEQFF
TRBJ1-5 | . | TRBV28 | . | TGTGCCAGCACCCCGGGGGGAAGGGGGGATCAGCCCCAGCATTTT | CASTPGGRGDQPQHF
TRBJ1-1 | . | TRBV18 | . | TGTGCCAGCTCACCAATCAAAGGAACAGGGTTCATTGAAGCTTTCTTT | CASSPIKGTGFIEAFF
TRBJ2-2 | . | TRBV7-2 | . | TGTGCCAGCAGCCATAAGACTAGAACGAACACCGGGGAGCTGTTTTTT | CASSHKTRTNTGELFF
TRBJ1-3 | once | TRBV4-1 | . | TGCGCCAGCAGCCAAAACTACAGGACTACTGGAAACACCATATATTTT | CASSQNYRTTGNTIYF
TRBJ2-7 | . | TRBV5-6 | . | TGTGCCAGCAGCTCGGGGCCAGGGACACTGAACTACGAGCAGTACTTC | CASSSGPGTLNYEQYF
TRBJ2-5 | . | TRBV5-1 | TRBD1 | TGCGCCAGCAGCTCAAACAGGGGGCCAGGGACCCAGTACTTC | CASSSNRGPGTQYF
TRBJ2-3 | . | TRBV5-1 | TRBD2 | TGCGCCAGCACCTTCGAGCGGGGCTCTAGCACAGATACGCAGTATTTT | CASTFERGSSTDTQYF
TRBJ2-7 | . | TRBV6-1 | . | TGTGCCAGCAGTATCGAGCAGAACTACGAGCAGTACTTC | CASSIEQNYEQYF
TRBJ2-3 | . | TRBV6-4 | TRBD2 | TGTGCCAGCAGCCGAACTAGCGGCTATAGCACAGATACGCAGTATTTT | CASSRTSGYSTDTQYF
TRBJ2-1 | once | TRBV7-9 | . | TGTGCCAGCAGCTTAAACGCTTACAATGAGCAGTTCTTC | CASSLNAYNEQFF
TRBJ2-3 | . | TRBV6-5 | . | TGTGCCAGCAGTTACTCGGGGGGATTCAGAGATACGCAGTATTTT | CASSYSGGFRDTQYF
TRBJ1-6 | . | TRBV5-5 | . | TGTGCCAGCAGCTTGGGAGTTCGGGTTTCATTTTCACCCCTCCACTTT | CASSLGVRVSFSPLHF
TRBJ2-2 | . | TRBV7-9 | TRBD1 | TGTGCCAGCAGCTCCGGGACAGGGATCTCCGGGGAGCTGTTTTTT | CASSSGTGISGELFF
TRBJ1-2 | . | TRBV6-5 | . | TGTGCCAGCAGTTACGGCAGGGAAGGCTATGGCTACACCTTC | CASSYGREGYGYTF
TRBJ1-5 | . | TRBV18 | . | TGTGCCAGCTCAGCTGGGACAACTTCAAGCAATCAGCCCCAGCATTTT | CASSAGTTSSNQPQHF
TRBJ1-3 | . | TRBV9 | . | TGTGCCAGCAGCGCGACAGGCGACAATGGAAACACCATATATTTT | CASSATGDNGNTIYF
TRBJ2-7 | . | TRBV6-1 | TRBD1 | TGTGCCAGCAGTGCCGGACAGGGGGGCTCCTACGAGCAGTACTTC | CASSAGQGGSYEQYF
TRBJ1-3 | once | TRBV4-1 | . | TGCGCCAGCAGCCAAGATAGCGGAAGAAATGGAAACACCATATATTTT | CASSQDSGRNGNTIYF
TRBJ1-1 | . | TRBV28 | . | TGTGCCAGCAGTTTACCCTCGCGGGGGAACACTGAAGCTTTCTTT | CASSLPSRGNTEAFF
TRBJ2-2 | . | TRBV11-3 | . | TGTGCCAGCAGTTCTGACGGGGACACCGGGGAGCTGTTTTTT | CASSSDGDTGELFF
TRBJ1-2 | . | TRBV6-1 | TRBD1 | TGTGCCAGCACCGAGGGGACAGTTTTTAACTATGGCTACACCTTC | CASTEGTVFNYGYTF
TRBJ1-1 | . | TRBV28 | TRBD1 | TGTGCCAGCAGGTGGACAGGGAACACTGAAGCTTTCTTT | CASRWTGNTEAFF
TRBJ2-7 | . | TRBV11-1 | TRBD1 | TGTGCCAGCAGCCAGGGGGCGGGGGAGCAGTACTTC | CASSQGAGEQYF
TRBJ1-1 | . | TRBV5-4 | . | TGTGCCAGCAGCTTGGGGGGCTTATCGAACACTGAAGCTTTCTTT | CASSLGGLSNTEAFF
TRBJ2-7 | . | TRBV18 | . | TGTGCCAGCTCACCACCAGGACAGTCCTACGAGCAGTACTTC | CASSPPGQSYEQYF
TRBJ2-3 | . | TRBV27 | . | TGTGCCAGCAGAAGGCGGATCACAGATACGCAGTATTTT | CASRRRITDTQYF
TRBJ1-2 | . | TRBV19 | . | TGTGCCAGTAGTATAGGAGGGACGGACTATGGCTACACCTTC | CASSIGGTDYGYTF
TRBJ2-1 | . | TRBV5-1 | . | TGCGCCAGCAGCTTGAACGACGGAGGCTCCTACAATGAGCAGTTCTTC | CASSLNDGGSYNEQFF
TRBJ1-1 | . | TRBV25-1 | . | TGTGCCAGCAGTGAACAGTTAGGAACTGAAGCTTTCTTT | CASSEQLGTEAFF
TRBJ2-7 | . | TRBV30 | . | TGTGCCTGGAGTGTAGGGACCGGACCATTCTACGAGCAGTACTTC | CAWSVGTGPFYEQYF
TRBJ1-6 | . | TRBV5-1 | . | TGCGCCAGCAGAAGCTCCTATAATTCACCCCTCCACTTT | CASRSSYNSPLHF
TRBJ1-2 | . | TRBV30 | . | TGTGCCTGGAGATTCGGAGGTCACGGCTACACCTTC | CAWRFGGHGYTF
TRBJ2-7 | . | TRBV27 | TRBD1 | TGTGCCAGCAGTTCTACGGGACAGGGTGGCGAGCAGTACTTC | CASSSTGQGGEQYF
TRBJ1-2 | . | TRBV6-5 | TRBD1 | TGTGCCAGCAGCCAGGGGGCCTATGGCTACACCTTC | CASSQGAYGYTF
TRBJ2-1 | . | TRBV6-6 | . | TGTGCCAGCTCCCAGATGTTCGGGAATGTTGAGCAGTTCTTC | CASSQMFGNVEQFF
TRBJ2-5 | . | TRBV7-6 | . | TGTGCCAGCAGCTTGATTCAACAGAGCCAAGAGACCCAGTACTTC | CASSLIQQSQETQYF
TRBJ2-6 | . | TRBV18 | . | TGTGCCAGCTCACCAATTTTGGACATTAGCTCTGGGGCCAACGTCCTGACTTTC | CASSPILDISSGANVLTF
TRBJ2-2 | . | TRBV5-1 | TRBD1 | TGCGCCAGCAGCTTTCCAGGGGGAAACACCGGGGAGCTGTTTTTT | CASSFPGGNTGELFF
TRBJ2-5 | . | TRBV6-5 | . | TGTGCCAGCAGAGGACTCGGGACGAGGACCCAGTACTTC | CASRGLGTRTQYF
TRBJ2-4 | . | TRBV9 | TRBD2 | TGTGCCAGCAACAGCTTAGGGGGACTAGCGGGAGGAAGGGCCAAAAACATTCAGTACTTC | CASNSLGGLAGGRAKNIQYF
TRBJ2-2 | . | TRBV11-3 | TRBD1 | TGTGCCAGCAGCTGGGGACAGGGGGCGACCGGGGAGCTGTTTTTT | CASSWGQGATGELFF
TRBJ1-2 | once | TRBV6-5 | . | TGTGCCAGCAGTTGGGACGGCCAAAAGCTATATGGCTACACCTTC | CASSWDGQKLYGYTF
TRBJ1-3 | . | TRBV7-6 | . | TGTGCCAGCAGCCCCGCAGGGGCCGGAAACACCATATATTTT | CASSPAGAGNTIYF